One sample yielded the 21 T cell receptor beta chains listed below, sequenced in a study (dated by TCRdb to between 2015 and 2016). Receptor amplification or capture employed RT-PCR. The reads were generated on an Illumina MiSeq. Starting from the raw public reads, TCRdb applied fastp trimming at Q25, assembled clones with MiXCR and retained in-frame beta chains. CDR3 protein duplicates are merged, each entry listing the most common genes and DNA. Within this sample are around 700,000 distinct CDR3 sequences, with about 14% of them counted one time only. The leading ten clones occupy 3.6% of the sample. The sequenced material came from memory CD4+ T cells from blood. The receptors stem from a female donor in good health, serving as a healthy control.

This clonotype was seen ten or more times. The chain combines TRBV6-5 with TRBJ1-2, with TRBD1 matching over 12 bases. The length of the CDR3 is 14 residues. Germline V CDR1 and CDR2: MNHEY, SVGAGI. V lost 6 bases and J lost 4; bases outside the gene matches: 3. The CDR3 protein is CASSGTGGSYGYTF. The CDR3 nucleotides read TGTGCCAGCAGCGGGACAGGGGGCTCCTATGGCTACACCTTC.

This chain links TRBV20-1 with TRBJ2-5; TRBD2 aligns across 8 bases. The CDR3 has 13 residues. Germline trimming cut 6 bases from V and 4 bases from J; bases unmatched to any gene: 7. Germline V gene data show CDR1 as DFQATT and CDR2 as SNEGSKA (reference sequence). The CDR3 protein is CSATGLARETQYF. The CDR3, as DNA: TGCAGTGCCACAGGACTAGCTCGAGAGACCCAGTACTTC.

This clonotype was detected ten times or more. J is TRBJ1-2 and V is TRBV27, with D perhaps matching TRBD1 (5 bases). The CDR3 length is 16 residues. Germline lookup yields CDR1 MNHEY and CDR2 SMNVEV (reference sequence). V dropped 7 bases and J dropped 4 bases, with 22 bases sitting between them. CDR3 sequence: CASTETIRAGGYGYTF. The CDR3 bases are TGTGCCAGCACCGAGACCATCCGTGCGGGGGGCTATGGCTACACCTTC.

This clonotype came up a few times. CDR3 nucleotide sequence: TGCAGTGCTCCGGACAGGGGGCAGAAATATAGCAATCAGCCCCAGCATTTT. Its translation: CSAPDRGQKYSNQPQHF. V is TRBV20-1 and J is TRBJ1-5; the match to TRBD1 covers 11 bases. V was clipped by 5 bases and J by 0 bases; unmatched bases: 9. Per germline, CDR1 DFQATT and CDR2 SNEGSKA (reference sequence). There are 17 residues in the CDR3.

This clonotype was observed at least ten times. This chain uses TRBV4-3 with TRBJ1-1; D gene unclear. V was clipped by 0 bases and J by 9 bases, with 14 bases between them. The CDR3 consists of 14 residues. Germline V CDR1 and CDR2: LGHNA, YSLEER. CDR3 region: CASSQEVFTLKAFF. The DNA for the CDR3 is TGCGCCAGCAGCCAAGAGGTCTTTACACTGAAAGCTTTCTTT.

In its sample, this clonotype was seen many times. The chain is built from TRBV6-2 or TRBV6-3 and TRBJ1-5; D remains ambiguous. Trimming shortened V by 8 bases and J by 0 bases, and 8 bases separated the two germline ends. This CDR3 is 13 amino acids long. The germline V gene encodes CDR1 MNHEY and CDR2 SVGEGT. The CDR3 sequence is CASLADSNQPQHF. For the CDR3, the DNA is TGTGCCAGCCTGGCCGATAGCAATCAGCCCCAGCATTTT.

This clonotype occurred a few times. The V gene is TRBV5-5, the J gene TRBJ1-5; D gene uncertain. The CDR3 has 15 amino acids. V shed 4 bases and J shed 2 bases, with 13 bases lying between them. Germline-derived CDR1 and CDR2 are SGHKS and YYEKEE (reference sequence). CDR3: CASSRNGEGNQPQHF. The CDR3 DNA sequence: TGTGCCAGCAGCAGGAATGGGGAGGGCAATCAGCCCCAGCATTTT.

This clonotype was picked up a small number of times. The chain links TRBV5-1 to TRBJ1-4; a weak D match, TRBD1 (6 bases). Germline V gene data show CDR1 as SGHRS and CDR2 as YFSETQ. Trimming took off 4 bases at V and 6 bases at J, with 16 bases between the two ends. This CDR3 spans 15 amino acids. Here the CDR3 reads CASSPRAGADEKLFF. CDR3 DNA sequence: TGCGCCAGCAGCCCTAGGGCAGGGGCGGATGAAAAACTGTTTTTT.

This clonotype was seen many times. Here the CDR3 reads CSAYRNDKGETQYF. Written as DNA, the CDR3 is TGCAGCGCCTATAGGAACGACAAAGGAGAGACCCAGTACTTC. The gene calls are TRBV29-1 and TRBJ2-5; no reliable D call. CDR1 is SQVTM, CDR2 ANQGSEA, per germline. Trimming cost V 7 bases and J 4 bases, with 19 bases left between them. The CDR3 has 14 residues.

The rearrangement joins TRBV29-1 to TRBJ1-4; D possibly corresponds to TRBD1 (5 bases). CDR3 length: 14 residues. In germline, CDR1 is SQVTM, CDR2 ANQGSEA. V lost 7 bases, J lost 1 base, and 13 bases lay in between. This CDR3 reads CSATQAGTNEKLFF. The CDR3 nucleotides read TGCAGCGCCACACAGGCGGGAACTAATGAAAAACTGTTTTTT.

Many counts were recorded for this clonotype. The V and J genes are TRBV7-8 and TRBJ2-1; maybe TRBD2 (5 bases). CDR3 length: 16 amino acids. Trimming shortened V by 4 bases and J by 8 bases, and 21 bases separated the two germline ends. CDR1 and CDR2 (germline): SGHVS, FQNEAQ. The CDR3 DNA follows: TGTGCCAGCAGCTCCCGATCTGGACTTCCAGGCGATGAGCAGTTCTTC. Protein sequence: CASSSRSGLPGDEQFF.

There are a few counts of this clonotype. The V gene is TRBV4-2, the J gene TRBJ1-6; the D is unclear. Germline V CDR1 and CDR2: LGHNA, YNFKEQ. The CDR3 runs to 14 residues. Trimming pared 0 bases from V and 11 bases from J, leaving 11 bases between. CDR3 loop: CASSQDEGSPPLHF. The CDR3 nucleotides read TGTGCCAGCAGCCAAGATGAAGGGAGTCCACCCCTCCACTTT.

A few counts support this clonotype. The chain is built from TRBV5-1 and TRBJ1-1; the D gene is possibly TRBD1 (6 bases). Trimming pared 1 base from V and 0 bases from J, leaving 13 bases between. This CDR3 is built from 16 residues. CDR1 and CDR2 (germline): SGHRS, YFSETQ. CDR3 sequence: CASSLFPGEMNTEAFF. CDR3 sequence (DNA): TGCGCCAGCAGCTTGTTTCCAGGGGAAATGAACACTGAAGCTTTCTTT.

This rearrangement joins TRBV7-6 to TRBJ1-1; no reliable D call. Trimming shortened V by 5 bases and J by 1 base, and 14 bases separated the two germline ends. The CDR3 runs 15 residues. Germline values: CDR1 SGHVS, CDR2 FNYEAQ. The DNA of the CDR3 is TGTGCCAGCAGCCCTCGGGTTGGAGAGAACACTGAAGCTTTCTTT. Encoded protein: CASSPRVGENTEAFF.

The CDR3 reads CASSRRPKLTDTEAFF. CDR3 nucleotide sequence: TGTGCCAGCAGCCGACGACCCAAGTTAACAGACACTGAAGCTTTCTTT. The V call is TRBV7-6, the J call TRBJ1-1; D uncertain. The length of the CDR3 is 16 residues. Germline assignment: CDR1 SGHVS and CDR2 FNYEAQ. Trimming removed 5 bases from V and 3 bases from J, with 19 bases in between.

This clonotype occurred a few times. V usage is TRBV29-1 and J usage is TRBJ1-2; D is undetermined. The germline gives CDR1 SQVTM, CDR2 ANQGSEA. Deletions cut 7 bases from V and 4 bases from J, with 7 bases between. The CDR3 has 10 residues. The CDR3 here is CSAHFYGYTF. The CDR3 nucleotides are TGCAGCGCTCACTTCTATGGCTACACCTTC.

The rearrangement links TRBV18 to TRBJ1-4; the D gene is possibly TRBD1 (5 bases). This CDR3 has 15 amino acids. CDR1 and CDR2 (germline): KGHSH, LQKENI. V dropped 0 bases and J dropped 2 bases, with 7 bases sitting between them. The CDR3 loop reads CASSPPGETNEKLFF. CDR3 nucleotides: TGTGCCAGCTCACCACCGGGGGAGACTAATGAAAAACTGTTTTTT. Combining the CDR3 with reference TRBV18 and TRBJ1-4 gives the whole variable domain NAGVMQNPRHLVRRRGQEARLRCSPMKGHSHVYWYRQLPEEGLKFMVYLQKENIIDESGMPKERFSAEFPKEGPSILRIQQVVRGDSAAYFCASSPPGETNEKLFFGSGTQLSVL.

This clonotype was picked up a small number of times. This chain connects TRBV5-5 to TRBJ2-6, with 7 nucleotides matching TRBD1. Trimming cost V 3 bases and J 0 bases; bases outside gene matches: 3. The CDR3 has 16 residues. In germline, CDR1 is SGHKS, CDR2 YYEKEE (reference sequence). This chain's CDR3 is CASSWDSHSGANVLTF. The CDR3 nucleotides read TGTGCCAGCAGCTGGGACAGCCACTCTGGGGCCAACGTCCTGACTTTC.

The chain is built from TRBV19 and TRBJ2-2, with D perhaps TRBD1 or TRBD2 (5 bases each). The V gene lost 7 bases and the J gene lost 4 bases, with 16 bases spanning the gap. Germline V gives CDR1 LNHDA, CDR2 SQIVND (reference sequence). There are 15 residues in the CDR3. The CDR3 nucleotides are TGTGCCAGTATCCTCGGGACCTCTCCCACCGGGGAGCTGTTTTTT. Encoded protein: CASILGTSPTGELFF.

The chain joins TRBV6-6 to TRBJ1-1; perhaps TRBD1 as D (5 bases). This CDR3 comprises 16 residues. CDR1 and CDR2 (germline): MNHNY, SVGAGI (reference sequence). The V gene lost 1 base and the J gene lost 4 bases, with 16 bases spanning the gap. CDR3 sequence (DNA): TGTGCCAGCAGTTACTTACAGGCCCCGAGGGGCACTGAAGCTTTCTTT. Translated, it gives CASSYLQAPRGTEAFF.

This clonotype showed up just a few times. The chain uses TRBV5-5 and TRBJ1-1, with no clear D. The CDR3 runs to 12 residues. In germline, CDR1 is SGHKS, CDR2 YYEKEE (reference sequence). Deletions cut 3 bases from V and 4 bases from J, with 7 bases between. Here the CDR3 DNA reads TGTGCCAGCAGCTGGGAGGGCACTGAAGCTTTCTTT. It translates to CASSWEGTEAFF.